This TCR beta chain stems from a study of regulatory T cells in long-lasting Graves disease (dated by TCRdb to the early 2020s). As for the study more broadly: In the newly diagnosed Graves' disease group, patients had been taking antithyroid drugs for less than 3 months. A total of around 35 samples were covered by TCR sequencing, comprising around 13 persistent and around 20 newly diagnosed Graves' disease patients. Patients with persistent Graves' disease were compared with patients with newly diagnosed Graves' disease using TCR sequencing and RNA sequencing of peripheral blood. The study took place in China and was registered as a clinical trial. Broader findings and caveats from the paper: Sequencing and analysis were restricted to the TCR beta chain. Compared with newly diagnosed patients, patients with persistent Graves' disease had lower TCR Shannon entropy and fewer highly expanded clones, which suggests clonal expansion. A larger number of public clonotypes was shared among persistent patients (under 3,000) than among newly diagnosed patients (around 880). Persistent disease showed preferential use of TRBV28, TRBJ1-2 and TRBJ2-5, whereas newly diagnosed disease favored TRBV20-1 and TRBJ2-1. As a limitation, the authors acknowledged that the small sample size may reduce accuracy. Peripheral blood alone was examined, since thyroid tissue, which constituted the primary lesion, could not be accessed.

The label giving this sample's time point can be read as: newly diagnosed GD, antithyroid drugs for less than 3 months. For both TCR sequencing and RNA sequencing, RNA was extracted from PBMCs using TRIzol. The diagnosis of Graves' disease was made according to American Thyroid Association guidelines. Recruitment of patients was carried out at an endocrinology department in Xi'an, China. Each patient gave around 9 milliliters of peripheral blood, collected in an EDTA anticoagulant tube. Ficoll Paque Plus density gradient separation was used to isolate PBMCs, and no additional T cell sorting was done. An Agilent 2100 Bioanalyzer and agarose gel were used to assess RNA quality, and a NanoDrop 2000 was used to measure RNA concentration. This clonotype was recorded many times. The specificity of this receptor is unknown. One base away there is no much larger clone; base qualities are not given. From the cysteine up to the phenylalanine, the CDR3 has a length of 13 residues. Here the CDR3 DNA is all that survives: 39 bases in frame from base 1. Between the V and J ends, shortened by 4 bases and 6 bases respectively, the junction contains 10 bases. CDR1 SGDLS and CDR2 YYNGEE are derived from the germline V gene.

Preparation of the library involved multiplex PCR. Sequencing was performed on an Illumina HiSeq 4000. iRepertoire HTBI primers and Arm-PCR amplification of CDR3 regions were used to construct TCR beta libraries. Before sequencing, the PCR products went through gel purification. As for the authors' bioinformatics: Gene usage analysis of CDR3 amino acid clonotypes used the approximately 62 TRBV and fewer than 15 TRBJ segments found across samples. COPE and FqMerger were used to merge filtered high-quality paired reads into contigs. BLAST was used to align contigs to IMGT TRBV, TRBD and TRBJ reference genes, with CDR3 defined following IMGT. Any clonotype with a frequency above 0.1% was classified as a highly expanded clone. Shannon entropy served as the measure of repertoire diversity, while the Gini coefficient captured V-J evenness. A clonotype was considered public if more than one individual shared it. In TCRdb, the public reads were trimmed at Q25 with fastp and aligned with MiXCR, with productive beta chains retained. Rows are unified per CDR3 protein, each entry keeping the most common DNA and genes. None of the V and J calls come from the authors' own analysis; TCRdb made them. The sample contains hundreds of thousands of distinct CDR3 sequences, around 15% of them found a single time. The ten largest clones add up to roughly 20% of the sample.

This TCR was recovered from a female donor with Graves disease. Sample: peripheral blood mononuclear cells (PBMCs), taken at new diagnosis, from a patient treated with antithyroid drugs. Here the chain combines TRBV9 and TRBJ2-2; the D gene identity is not certain. Here the CDR3 is given as CASSIPRAGELFF. DNA sequence: TGTGCCAGCAGCATTCCACGCGCCGGGGAGCTGTTTTTT.